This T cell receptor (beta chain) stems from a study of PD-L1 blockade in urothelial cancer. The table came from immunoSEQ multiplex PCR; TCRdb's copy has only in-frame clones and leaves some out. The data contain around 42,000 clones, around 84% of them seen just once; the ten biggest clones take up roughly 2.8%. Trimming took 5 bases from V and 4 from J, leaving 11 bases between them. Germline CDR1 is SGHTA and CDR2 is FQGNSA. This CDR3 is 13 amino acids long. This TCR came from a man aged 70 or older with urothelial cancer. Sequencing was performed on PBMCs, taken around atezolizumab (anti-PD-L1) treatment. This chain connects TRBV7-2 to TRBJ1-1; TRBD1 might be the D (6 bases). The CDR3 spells CASSLRGSTEAFF. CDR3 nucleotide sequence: TGTGCCAGCAGCCTCAGGGGAAGCACTGAAGCTTTCTTT.